The entry below gives a single TCR beta chain sequence along with its context. The sample originates from a study of cytomegalovirus exposure and HLA in healthy donors. Both 60 Vbeta primers and 13 Jbeta primers went into the PCR. Produced via immunoSEQ multiplex PCR; TCRdb's table is partial and in-frame only. Its clone listing holds approximately 40,000 clones. The germline V and J ends were trimmed by 4 bases and 4 bases, with 20 bases remaining between them. The CDR3 covers 16 residues. Germline assignment: CDR1 SGHRS and CDR2 YFSETQ. The clonotype originates from a human donor in good health. The chain couples TRBV5-1 to TRBJ1-1, with D perhaps matching TRBD1 (5 bases). Sequenced sample: PBMCs. The CDR3 DNA follows: TGCGCCAGCAGCCCGGACGCAAAGGGGCCGAGCACTGAAGCTTTCTTT. This gives the protein CASSPDAKGPSTEAFF. Complete variable domain (other parts from reference TRBV5-1 and TRBJ1-1): KAGVTQTPRYLIKTRGQQVTLSCSPISGHRSVSWYQQTPGQGLQFLFEYFSETQRNKGNFPGRFSGRQFSNSRSEMNVSTLELGDSALYLCASSPDAKGPSTEAFFGQGTRLTVV.